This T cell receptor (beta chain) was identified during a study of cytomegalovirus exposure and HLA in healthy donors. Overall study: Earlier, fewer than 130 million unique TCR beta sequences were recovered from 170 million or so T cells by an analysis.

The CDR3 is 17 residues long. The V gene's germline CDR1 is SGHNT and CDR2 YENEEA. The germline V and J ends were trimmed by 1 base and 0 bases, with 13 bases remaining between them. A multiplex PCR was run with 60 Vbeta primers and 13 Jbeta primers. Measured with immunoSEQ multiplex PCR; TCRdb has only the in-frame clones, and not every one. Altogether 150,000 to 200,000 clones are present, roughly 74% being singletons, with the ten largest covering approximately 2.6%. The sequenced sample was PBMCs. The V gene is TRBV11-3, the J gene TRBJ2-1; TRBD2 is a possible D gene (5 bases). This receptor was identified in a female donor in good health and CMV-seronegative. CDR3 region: CASSLGGWQSSYNEQFF. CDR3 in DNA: TGTGCCAGCAGCTTAGGAGGGTGGCAGAGCTCCTACAATGAGCAGTTCTTC.